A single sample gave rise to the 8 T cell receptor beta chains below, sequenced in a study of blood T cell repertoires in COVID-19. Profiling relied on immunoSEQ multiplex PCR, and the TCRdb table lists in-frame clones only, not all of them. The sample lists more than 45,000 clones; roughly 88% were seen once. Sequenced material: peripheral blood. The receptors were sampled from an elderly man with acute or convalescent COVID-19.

The CDR3 is CSVGHNEQFF. CDR3 DNA: TGCAGCGTTGGGCACAATGAGCAGTTCTTC. The gene calls are TRBV29-1 and TRBJ2-1; no reliable D call. The CDR3 loop spans 10 amino acids. Germline V lookup: CDR1 SQVTM, CDR2 ANQGSEA. Trimming cost V 4 bases and J 5 bases, with 3 bases left between them.

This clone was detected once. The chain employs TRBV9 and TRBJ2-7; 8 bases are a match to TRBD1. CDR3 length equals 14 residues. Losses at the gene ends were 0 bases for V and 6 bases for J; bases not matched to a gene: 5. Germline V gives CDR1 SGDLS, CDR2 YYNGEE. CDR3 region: CASSVDQGAIEQYF. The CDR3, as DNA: TGTGCCAGCAGCGTAGACCAGGGGGCTATCGAGCAGTACTTC. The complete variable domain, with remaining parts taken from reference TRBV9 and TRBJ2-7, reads DSGVTQTPKHLITATGQRVTLRCSPRSGDLSVYWYQQSLDQGLQFLIQYYNGEERAKGNILERFSAQQFPDLHSELNLSSLELGDSALYFCASSVDQGAIEQYFGPGTRLTVT.

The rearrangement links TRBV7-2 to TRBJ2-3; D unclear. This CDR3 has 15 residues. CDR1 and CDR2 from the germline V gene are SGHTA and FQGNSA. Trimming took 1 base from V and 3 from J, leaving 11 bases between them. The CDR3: CASSLGRHSTDTQYF. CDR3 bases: TGTGCCAGCAGCTTAGGTAGACACTCAACAGATACGCAGTATTTT.

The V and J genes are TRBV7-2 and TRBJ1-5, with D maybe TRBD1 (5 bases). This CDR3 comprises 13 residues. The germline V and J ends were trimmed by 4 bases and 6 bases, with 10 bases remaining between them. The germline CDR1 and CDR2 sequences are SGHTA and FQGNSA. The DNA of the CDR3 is TGTGCCAGCAGCTCCCAGGGTCGTCAGCCCCAGCATTTT. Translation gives CASSSQGRQPQHF.

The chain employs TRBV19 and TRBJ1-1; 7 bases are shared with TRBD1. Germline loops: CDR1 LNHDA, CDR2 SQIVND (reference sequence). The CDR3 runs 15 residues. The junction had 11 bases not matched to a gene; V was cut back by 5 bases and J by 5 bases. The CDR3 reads CASSSQGSRGTEAFF. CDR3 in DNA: TGTGCCAGTAGTTCTCAGGGCTCCAGGGGGACTGAAGCTTTCTTT.

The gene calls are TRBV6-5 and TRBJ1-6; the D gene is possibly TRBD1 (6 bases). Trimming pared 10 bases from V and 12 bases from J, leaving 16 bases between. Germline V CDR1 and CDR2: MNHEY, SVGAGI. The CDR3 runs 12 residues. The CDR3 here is CATKGGPGPLHF. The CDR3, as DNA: TGTGCCACTAAGGGGGGGCCGGGACCCCTCCACTTT.

The CDR3 spells CASSPLREGEGTDTQYF. CDR3 nucleotide sequence: TGCGCCAGCAGCCCCCTCCGGGAGGGTGAAGGGACAGATACGCAGTATTTT. This chain links TRBV5-1 with TRBJ2-3; 8 bases are shared with TRBD2. Trimming at V came to 4 bases and at J to 3 bases, leaving 13 bases not matched to a gene. Germline V lookup: CDR1 SGHRS, CDR2 YFSETQ. The CDR3 has 17 residues.

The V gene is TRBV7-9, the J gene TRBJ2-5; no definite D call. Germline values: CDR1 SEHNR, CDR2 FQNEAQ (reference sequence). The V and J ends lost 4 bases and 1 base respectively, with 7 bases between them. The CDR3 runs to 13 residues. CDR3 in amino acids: CASSSPLQETQYF. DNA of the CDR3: TGTGCCAGCAGCTCCCCCCTCCAAGAGACCCAGTACTTC. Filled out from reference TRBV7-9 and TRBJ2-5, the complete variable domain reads DTGVSQNPRHKITKRGQNVTFRCDPISEHNRLYWYRQTLGQGPEFLTYFQNEAQLEKSRLLSDRFSAERPKGSFSTLEIQRTEQGDSAMYLCASSSPLQETQYFGPGTRLLVL.